The source of this TCR beta chain is a study of shared clonotypes between healthy human individuals. Study at large: The people who gave samples were two women and a few men aged 18 to 49. CD4 naive and memory got three plates each, CD8 naive two, CD8 memory one.

CDR1 and CDR2 (germline): SQVTM, ANQGSEA. The CDR3 extends over 13 amino acids. With 5 bases removed from V and 7 bases from J, the gap between germline ends came to 15 bases. CD45RO-negative, CCR7-selected cells formed the naive CD8 fraction, which excluded terminally differentiated effector memory CD45RA+ cells. Whole-study results and caveats: Non-shared clonotypes had lower generation probabilities than those shared by all four donors.

Produced via immunoSEQ multiplex PCR; TCRdb's table is partial and in-frame only. The data contain about 680,000 clones, under 95% of them seen just once; the ten biggest clones take up 24%. Of note for this clone: Its antigen remains unknown.

Sequencing was done on a sample of naive CD8+ T cells sorted from blood. The TCR was taken from a man aged 25 to 40 in good health. The genes are TRBV29-1 and TRBJ2-1; TRBD2 is a possible D gene (6 bases). CDR3: CSVRTMTWNEQFF. CDR3 bases: TGCAGCGTTCGGACTATGACCTGGAATGAGCAGTTCTTC.